This T cell receptor beta chain emerged from a study of blood T cells in healthy people across ages. CDR1 is SGHKS, CDR2 YYEKEE, per germline (reference sequence). The CDR3 spans 15 residues. J gave up 9 bases and V 4 bases, and 12 bases lay outside the gene matches. A second PCR of about 7 to 11 cycles used a sample-barcoded 5' primer and a J-beta primer mix. From the 5' RACE reads, TCRdb called clonotypes with MiXCR, one entry per CDR3 protein. The sample shows 1 million or so distinct CDR3 sequences, about 25% of them seen only once. The data were also submitted as part of a second study, on T cells of mothers and their children. From that second work: From each mother came over 8 million TCR beta CDR3 reads, and from each child came a few million.

This TCR was sampled from a girl aged 2 to 9 in good health. The sequenced sample consisted of blood. V and J are TRBV5-5 and TRBJ2-4; TRBD1 matches at 8 bases. The DNA of the CDR3 is TGTGCCAGCAGCCTCATTCCCGGACAGGGAAGCATTCAGTACTTC. As protein: CASSLIPGQGSIQYF.